This entry lists 15 T cell receptor beta chains sequenced from one sample in a study of cytomegalovirus exposure and HLA in healthy donors. The PCR employed 60 Vbeta primers together with 13 Jbeta primers. Sequenced by immunoSEQ multiplex PCR; TCRdb stores in-frame clones only, minus some. Of roughly 100,000 clones listed, about 80% were seen once; the top ten hold under 2%. Sequenced: PBMCs. These receptors came from a woman in her thirties or forties in good health and CMV-seronegative.

The chain couples TRBV5-1 to TRBJ2-5, with D possibly matching TRBD1 (5 bases). Trimming left V 4 bases short and J 2 bases short, with 15 bases between. The CDR3 contains 15 residues. Germline lookup yields CDR1 SGHRS and CDR2 YFSETQ. CDR3 sequence: CASSAQDRKQETQYF. The CDR3 nucleotides read TGCGCCAGCAGCGCCCAAGACAGAAAACAAGAGACCCAGTACTTC. Full variable domain (remainder filled in from reference TRBV5-1 and TRBJ2-5): KAGVTQTPRYLIKTRGQQVTLSCSPISGHRSVSWYQQTPGQGLQFLFEYFSETQRNKGNFPGRFSGRQFSNSRSEMNVSTLELGDSALYLCASSAQDRKQETQYFGPGTRLLVL.

The V call is TRBV4-3, the J call TRBJ1-2; D not resolved. This CDR3 comprises 13 residues. Germline loops: CDR1 LGHNA, CDR2 YSLEER. With 0 bases removed from V and 4 bases from J, the gap between germline ends came to 6 bases. The CDR3 DNA reads as TGCGCCAGCAGCCAAGATCGGAGCTATGGCTACACCTTC. Amino acids: CASSQDRSYGYTF.

The chain is built from TRBV4-3 and TRBJ1-1, with no clear D. Deletions cut 7 bases from V and 6 bases from J, with 12 bases between. CDR3 length: 12 residues. The germline gives CDR1 LGHNA, CDR2 YSLEER. This CDR3 is CASKTGSAEAFF. The CDR3 DNA follows: TGCGCCAGCAAAACGGGGTCAGCTGAAGCTTTCTTT.

The chain carries TRBV27 and TRBJ1-5; D remains ambiguous. With 6 bases removed from V and 1 base from J, the gap between germline ends came to 7 bases. The CDR3 has 13 residues. CDR1 MNHEY and CDR2 SMNVEV come from the germline V gene (reference sequence). CDR3 protein: CASRTLSNQPQHF. For the CDR3, the DNA is TGTGCCAGCAGGACACTGAGCAATCAGCCCCAGCATTTT.

This chain joins TRBV30 and TRBJ2-1; no clear D. The CDR3 loop spans 12 amino acids. Germline assignment: CDR1 GTSNPN and CDR2 SVGIG (reference sequence). Trimming removed 3 bases at V and 5 bases at J, with 8 bases between. Here the CDR3 reads CAWSRVNNEQFF. DNA for the CDR3: TGTGCCTGGAGCCGAGTAAACAATGAGCAGTTCTTC. The variable domain in full, with the rest retrieved from reference TRBV30 and TRBJ2-1, is SQTIHQWPATLVQPVGSPLSLECTVEGTSNPNLYWYRQAAGRGLQLLFYSVGIGQISSEVPQNLSASRPQDRQFILSSKKLLLSDSGFYLCAWSRVNNEQFFGPGTRLTVL.

In the case of this clone: Germline and junction disagree at one end, which may indicate a read error. The chain is built from TRBV9 and TRBJ2-2, with D perhaps TRBD2 (6 bases). Germline CDR1 and CDR2: SGDLS and YYNGEE. The CDR3 runs to 16 residues. The CDR3 sequence is CASSVAGGPNPGELFF. CDR3 nucleotides: TGTGCCAGCAGCGTAGCCGGAGGGCCGAACCCCGGGGAGCTGTTTTTT.

The chain links TRBV20-1 to TRBJ2-7; 9 nucleotides match TRBD2. This CDR3 has 11 amino acids. CDR1 and CDR2 from the germline V gene are DFQATT and SNEGSKA (reference sequence). This chain's CDR3 is CSPTSGPEQYF. The CDR3 region has the DNA TGCAGCCCGACTAGCGGTCCCGAGCAGTACTTC.

The genes are TRBV11-2 and TRBJ1-2, with 8 bases lining up with TRBD1. The CDR3 has 17 residues. The V gene end was trimmed by 2 bases and the J gene end by 4 bases; junction bases not matched to a gene: 12. Looked up from germline, CDR1 is SGHAT and CDR2 is FQNNGV. The CDR3 protein is CASSLPGRGRRGYGYTF. The CDR3 DNA reads as TGTGCCAGCAGCTTACCAGGCAGGGGGCGCCGAGGCTATGGCTACACCTTC.

The chain combines TRBV7-9 with TRBJ2-7; D is uncertain. CDR1 and CDR2 (germline): SEHNR, FQNEAQ (reference sequence). CDR3 length: 13 residues. The V and J ends lost 3 bases and 3 bases respectively, with 9 bases between them. CDR3 sequence reads: CASSFGQFYEQYF. CDR3 nucleotides: TGTGCCAGCAGCTTTGGCCAGTTCTACGAGCAGTACTTC.

This clone was seen just once. The CDR3 reads CASSWKTSGSKDEQFF. As DNA, the CDR3 is TGCGCCAGCAGCTGGAAGACTAGCGGGAGTAAGGATGAGCAGTTCTTC. The rearrangement uses TRBV5-1 and TRBJ2-1; 12 positions agree with TRBD2. This CDR3 is built from 16 residues. The germline V gene encodes CDR1 SGHRS and CDR2 YFSETQ. V lost 3 bases and J lost 8; bases outside the gene matches: 9.

This clone was counted a single time. The chain carries TRBV28 and TRBJ1-2; D might be TRBD1 (6 bases). V shed 6 bases and J shed 3 bases, with 8 bases lying between them. The CDR3 covers 12 residues. Germline V gene lookup returns CDR1 MDHEN and CDR2 SYDVKM. CDR3: CASRKGDYGYTF. CDR3 coding DNA: TGTGCCAGCAGAAAGGGGGACTATGGCTACACCTTC.

V gene TRBV9 combines with J gene TRBJ2-3, with 9 bases fitting TRBD2. The ends lost 5 bases at V and 2 bases at J; junction bases unmatched: 9. The CDR3 consists of 16 residues. In germline, CDR1 is SGDLS, CDR2 YYNGEE. CDR3 region: CASSGEAGGPTDTQYF. The CDR3 coding sequence is TGTGCCAGCAGTGGTGAGGCGGGAGGGCCCACAGATACGCAGTATTTT.

V usage is TRBV7-8 and J usage is TRBJ1-5; 7 bases are a match to TRBD1. The CDR3 is made up of 14 amino acids. In germline, CDR1 is SGHVS, CDR2 FQNEAQ. J lost 7 bases, V lost 4 bases, and 7 bases had no gene match. CDR3 loop: CASSSYRGQQPQHF. In DNA form, the CDR3 reads TGTGCCAGCAGCTCCTACAGGGGCCAACAGCCCCAGCATTTT.

This clone is a singleton in its sample. The genes are TRBV28 and TRBJ1-4; D may be TRBD1 (5 bases). The CDR3 is 13 residues long. CDR1 and CDR2 from the germline V gene are MDHEN and SYDVKM. V lost 3 bases and J lost 13, with 15 bases in between. CDR3 sequence: CASSFRVREGLFF. CDR3 sequence (DNA): TGTGCCAGCAGTTTCAGGGTCCGGGAGGGACTGTTTTTT. Variable domain in full (rest from reference TRBV28 and TRBJ1-4): DVKVTQSSRYLVKRTGEKVFLECVQDMDHENMFWYRQDPGLGLRLIYFSYDVKMKEKGDIPEGYSVSREKKERFSLILESASTNQTSMYLCASSFRVREGLFFGSGTQLSVL.

Only one count was recorded for this clone. V and J are TRBV11-2 and TRBJ2-1, with TRBD2 identical over 13 bases. The CDR3 sequence is 15 residues long. V was pared by 0 bases and J by 7 bases, with 0 bases of the junction left unmatched. Germline loops: CDR1 SGHAT, CDR2 FQNNGV. CDR3 residues: CASSLEGLAGNEQFF. The CDR3 DNA follows: TGTGCCAGCAGCTTAGAGGGACTAGCGGGGAATGAGCAGTTCTTC.